These T cell receptor beta chains were read from a single sample in a study of blood T cell repertoires in COVID-19. Clones were read by immunoSEQ multiplex PCR, and TCRdb kept only the in-frame ones, dropping some. The top ten hold under 30% of the sample, which has 98,000 or so clones, more than 80% seen once. Input material: peripheral blood. Every receptor here comes from a man between 60 and 75 years old with acute or convalescent COVID-19. Each CDR3 is given with its conserved first and last residue.

J,length,V,CDR3
TRBJ1-1,15,TRBV4-1,CASSGLGDREGEAFF
TRBJ2-5,15,TRBV7-2,CASSARTGLGETQYF
TRBJ2-1,15,TRBV11-2,CASSLSAGGINEQFF
TRBJ1-2,12,TRBV5-6,CASSLDRQGYTF
TRBJ1-1,13,TRBV6-1,CASSERGWTEAFF
TRBJ2-1,17,TRBV3-1/TRBV3-2,CASSRLTGTSEYNEQFF
TRBJ1-1,17,TRBV21-1,CASSLNPRQHMNTEAFF
TRBJ1-6,15,TRBV20-1,CSASFGQGWNSPLHF
TRBJ1-1,15,TRBV5-1,CASSLVAGRGTEAFF
TRBJ2-5,16,TRBV5-1,CASSLKGELRQETQYF
TRBJ2-7,12,TRBV24-1,CATSDFGTSKYF
TRBJ1-5,16,TRBV24-1,CATSDTGGGRDQPQHF
TRBJ2-4,9,TRBV5-8,CASSLESGF
TRBJ1-2,15,TRBV5-1,CASRDRDRDLYGYTF
TRBJ2-1,15,TRBV5-4,CASSYGTSGYNEQFF
TRBJ2-5,15,TRBV5-6,CASSSKSGGPETQYF
TRBJ1-2,14,TRBV5-1,CASSFGTSSYGYTF
TRBJ1-6,13,TRBV28,CASSFRRDSPLHF
TRBJ2-3,17,TRBV28,CASSSPGTMIVTDTQYF
TRBJ2-3,16,TRBV5-1,CASKNLGAGVPDTQYF
TRBJ2-1,19,TRBV3-1/TRBV3-2,CASSQALAGGQGSYNEQFF
TRBJ1-5,15,TRBV27,CASSMTGYPRQPQHF
TRBJ2-2,14,TRBV5-1,CASGDSANTGELFF
TRBJ2-2,13,TRBV11-3,CASSLFGTGELFF
TRBJ2-1,14,TRBV7-2,CASGLGQMSNEQFF
TRBJ2-7,14,TRBV11-2,CASSLEARTYEQYF
TRBJ2-1,13,TRBV10-3,CAISPVGSDEQFF
TRBJ1-1,18,TRBV28,CATFGKMASMWGGPEAFF